This T cell receptor (beta chain) comes out of a study of identifying expanded T cells in peripheral blood. The study's findings and limits: Variance in clone template counts between approximately two-week samples significantly increased with total template count across all healthy donors. Technical replicates showed approximately 1.2 changed clones; two weeks about 16.4; four weeks 19.

Note on this clone: Its matching antigen is unknown.

The trim removed 6 bases at V and 0 bases at J, leaving 4 bases unmatched. Per germline, CDR1 MRHNA and CDR2 SNTAGT. The CDR3 is made up of 14 amino acids. Profiled with immunoSEQ multiplex PCR; TCRdb holds only in-frame clones, not every one. In the table there are about 85,000 clones, around nine tenths of which are singletons. Collection occurred without any documented infections or immune events in donors. The receptor was derived from a person aged 18 to 75 in good health. The sample was blood. The chain is built from TRBV6-4 and TRBJ2-7, with 8 bases aligning to TRBD1. The CDR3 DNA reads TGTGCCAGCAGCGGCGGGACAGGCTCCTACGAGCAGTACTTC. Protein sequence: CASSGGTGSYEQYF.